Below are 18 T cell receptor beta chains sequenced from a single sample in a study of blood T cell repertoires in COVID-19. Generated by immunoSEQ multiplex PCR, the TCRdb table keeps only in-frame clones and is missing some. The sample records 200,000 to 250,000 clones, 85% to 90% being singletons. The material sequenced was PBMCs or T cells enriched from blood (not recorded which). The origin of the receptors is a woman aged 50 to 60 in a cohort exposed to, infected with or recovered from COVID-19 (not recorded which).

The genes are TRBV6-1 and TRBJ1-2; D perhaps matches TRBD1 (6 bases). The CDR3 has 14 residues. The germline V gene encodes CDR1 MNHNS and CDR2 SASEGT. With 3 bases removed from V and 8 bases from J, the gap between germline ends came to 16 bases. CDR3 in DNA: TGTGCCAGCAGTGAGGTCAGGGGAGTAGAAGGCTACACCTTC. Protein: CASSEVRGVEGYTF.

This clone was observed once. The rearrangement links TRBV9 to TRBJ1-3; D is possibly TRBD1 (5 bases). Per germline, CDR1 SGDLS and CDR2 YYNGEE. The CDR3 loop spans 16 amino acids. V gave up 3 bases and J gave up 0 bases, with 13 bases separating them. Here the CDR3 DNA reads TGTGCCAGCAGCGCCCATCCCACAGGCTCTGGAAACACCATATATTTT. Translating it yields CASSAHPTGSGNTIYF.

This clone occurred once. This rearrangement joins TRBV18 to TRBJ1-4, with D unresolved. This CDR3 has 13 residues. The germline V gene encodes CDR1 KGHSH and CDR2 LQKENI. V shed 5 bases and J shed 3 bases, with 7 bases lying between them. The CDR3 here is CASSSPPNEKLFF. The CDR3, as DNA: TGTGCCAGCTCAAGCCCCCCTAATGAAAAACTGTTTTTT.

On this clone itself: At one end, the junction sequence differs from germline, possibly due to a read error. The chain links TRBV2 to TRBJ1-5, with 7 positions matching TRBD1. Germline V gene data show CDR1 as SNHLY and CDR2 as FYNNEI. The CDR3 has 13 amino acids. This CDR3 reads CASRRDSSQPQHF. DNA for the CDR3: TGTGCCAGCAGGAGGGACAGCAGTCAGCCCCAGCATTTT.

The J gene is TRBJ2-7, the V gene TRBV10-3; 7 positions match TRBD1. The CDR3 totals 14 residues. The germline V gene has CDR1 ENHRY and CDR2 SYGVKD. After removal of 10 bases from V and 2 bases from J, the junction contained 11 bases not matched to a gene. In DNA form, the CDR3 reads TGTGCCACCAGGCTGGACAGGTGGACCTACGAGCAGTACTTC. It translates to CATRLDRWTYEQYF.

The CDR3 loop reads CATSDLSAGVPSSYNEQFF. In DNA, the CDR3 is TGTGCCACCAGTGATTTATCAGCGGGGGTTCCGAGCTCCTACAATGAGCAGTTCTTC. The J gene is TRBJ2-1, the V gene TRBV24-1; 8 bases agree with TRBD2. The CDR3 has 19 residues. The junction had 10 bases not matched to a gene; V was cut back by 1 base and J by 0 bases. Per the germline V gene, CDR1 is KGHDR and CDR2 is SFDVKD.

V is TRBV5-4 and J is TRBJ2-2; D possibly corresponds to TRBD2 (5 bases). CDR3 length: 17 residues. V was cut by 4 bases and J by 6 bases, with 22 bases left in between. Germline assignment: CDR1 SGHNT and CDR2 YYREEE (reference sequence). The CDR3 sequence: CASSPISGSRGAGELFF. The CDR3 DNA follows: TGTGCCAGCAGCCCAATATCAGGATCCCGGGGTGCCGGGGAGCTGTTTTTT.

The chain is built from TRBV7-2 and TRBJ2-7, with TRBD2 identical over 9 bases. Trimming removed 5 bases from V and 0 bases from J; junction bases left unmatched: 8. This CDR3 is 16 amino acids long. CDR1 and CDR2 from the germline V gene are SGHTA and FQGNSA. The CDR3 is CASSPLRAGGSYEQYF. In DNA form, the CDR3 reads TGTGCCAGCAGCCCCCTTAGAGCGGGGGGCTCCTACGAGCAGTACTTC.

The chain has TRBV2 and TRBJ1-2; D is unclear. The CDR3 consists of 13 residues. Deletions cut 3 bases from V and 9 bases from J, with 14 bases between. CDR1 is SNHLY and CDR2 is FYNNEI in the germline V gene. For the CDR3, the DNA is TGTGCCAGCAGTGATTTGGGCCCCGGGAGCTACACCTTC. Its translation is CASSDLGPGSYTF.

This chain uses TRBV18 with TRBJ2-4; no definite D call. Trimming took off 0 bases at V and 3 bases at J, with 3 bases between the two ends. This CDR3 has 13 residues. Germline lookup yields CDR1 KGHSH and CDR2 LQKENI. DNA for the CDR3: TGTGCCAGCTCACCACCCAGCAAAAACATTCAGTACTTC. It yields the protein CASSPPSKNIQYF.

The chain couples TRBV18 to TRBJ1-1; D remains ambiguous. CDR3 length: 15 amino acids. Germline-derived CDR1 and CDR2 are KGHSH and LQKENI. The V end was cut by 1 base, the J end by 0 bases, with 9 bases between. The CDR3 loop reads CASSPLAQMNTEAFF. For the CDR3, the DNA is TGTGCCAGCTCACCACTAGCTCAGATGAACACTGAAGCTTTCTTT.

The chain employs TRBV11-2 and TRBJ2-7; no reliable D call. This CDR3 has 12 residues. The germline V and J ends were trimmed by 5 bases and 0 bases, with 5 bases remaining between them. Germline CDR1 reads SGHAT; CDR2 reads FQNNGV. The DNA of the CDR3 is TGTGCCAGCAGCCGCAGCTCCTACGAGCAGTACTTC. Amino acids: CASSRSSYEQYF.

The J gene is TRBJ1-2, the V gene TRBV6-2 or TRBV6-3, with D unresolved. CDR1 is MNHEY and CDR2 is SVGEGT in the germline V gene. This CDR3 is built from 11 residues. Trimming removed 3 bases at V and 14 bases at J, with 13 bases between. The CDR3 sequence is CASSYPGEGTF. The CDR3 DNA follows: TGTGCCAGCAGTTATCCCGGAGAGGGAACCTTC.

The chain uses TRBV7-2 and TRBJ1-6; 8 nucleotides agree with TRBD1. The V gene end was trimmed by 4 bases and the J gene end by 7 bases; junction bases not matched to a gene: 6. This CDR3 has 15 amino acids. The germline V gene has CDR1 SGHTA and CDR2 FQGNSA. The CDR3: CASSYTGGANSPLHF. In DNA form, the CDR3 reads TGTGCCAGCAGCTATACAGGGGGGGCGAATTCACCCCTCCACTTT.

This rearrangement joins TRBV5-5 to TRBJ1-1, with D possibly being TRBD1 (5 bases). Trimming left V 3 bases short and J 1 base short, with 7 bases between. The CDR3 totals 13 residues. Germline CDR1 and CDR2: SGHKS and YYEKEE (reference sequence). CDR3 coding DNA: TGTGCCAGCAGCTGGGGCAGGAACACTGAAGCTTTCTTT. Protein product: CASSWGRNTEAFF.

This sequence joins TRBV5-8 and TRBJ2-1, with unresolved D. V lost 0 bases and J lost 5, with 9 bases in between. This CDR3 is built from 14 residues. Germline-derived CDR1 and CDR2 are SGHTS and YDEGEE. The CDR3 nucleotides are TGTGCCAGCAGCTTGGGGTTCAGAAACAATGAGCAGTTCTTC. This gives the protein CASSLGFRNNEQFF.

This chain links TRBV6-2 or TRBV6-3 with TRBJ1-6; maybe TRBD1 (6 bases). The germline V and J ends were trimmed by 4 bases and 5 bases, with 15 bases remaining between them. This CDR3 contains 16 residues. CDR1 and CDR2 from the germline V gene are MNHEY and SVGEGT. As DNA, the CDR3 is TGTGCCAGCAGTTCCACGACAGGACCTGATAATTCACCCCTCCACTTT. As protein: CASSSTTGPDNSPLHF.

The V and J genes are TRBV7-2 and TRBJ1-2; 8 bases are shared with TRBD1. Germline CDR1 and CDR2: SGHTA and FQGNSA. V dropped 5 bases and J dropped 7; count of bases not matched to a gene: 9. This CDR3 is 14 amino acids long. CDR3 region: CASSRGQGFGGYTF. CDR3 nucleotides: TGTGCCAGCAGCCGCGGACAGGGTTTTGGTGGCTACACCTTC.